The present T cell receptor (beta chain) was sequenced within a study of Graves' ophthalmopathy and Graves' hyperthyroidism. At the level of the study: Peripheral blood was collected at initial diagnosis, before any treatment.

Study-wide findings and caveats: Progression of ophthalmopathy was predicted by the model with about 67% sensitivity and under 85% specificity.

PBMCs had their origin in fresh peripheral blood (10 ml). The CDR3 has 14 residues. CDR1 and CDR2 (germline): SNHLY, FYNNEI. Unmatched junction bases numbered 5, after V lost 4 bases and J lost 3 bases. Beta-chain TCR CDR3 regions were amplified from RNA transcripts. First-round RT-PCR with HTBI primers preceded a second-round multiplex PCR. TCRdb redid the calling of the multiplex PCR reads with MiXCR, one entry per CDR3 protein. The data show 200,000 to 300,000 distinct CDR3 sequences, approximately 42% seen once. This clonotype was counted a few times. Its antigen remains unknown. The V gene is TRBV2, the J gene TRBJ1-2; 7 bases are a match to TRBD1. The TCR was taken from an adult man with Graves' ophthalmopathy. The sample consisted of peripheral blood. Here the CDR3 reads CASSAVRGDYGYTF. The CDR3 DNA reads TGTGCCAGCAGTGCGGTCAGGGGGGACTATGGCTACACCTTC.